This T cell receptor (beta chain) was sequenced during a study of blood T cell repertoires in COVID-19. Study overall: Sources were T cells, B-cell-depleted T cells, or PBMCs; the material itself was cDNA or gDNA.

The repertoire was sequenced with immunoSEQ multiplex PCR; TCRdb's copy has only in-frame clones and lacks some. The table records about 200,000 clones, 86% of them present only once. This CDR3 spans 15 amino acids. Trimming removed 0 bases from V and 3 bases from J, with 9 bases in between. Germline lookup yields CDR1 SGDLS and CDR2 YYNGEE. Recruitment covered fewer than 25 US areas and drew participants whose ages spanned roughly 18 to 100 years. Clinical history reported by participants formed the basis on which cohorts were assigned. Shortly before study entry, within 2 weeks, exposed participants had met a COVID-19 case.

Sequenced material: PBMCs or T cells enriched from blood (not recorded which). This sequence originates from a woman under 40 who had been exposed to COVID-19. V gene TRBV9 combines with J gene TRBJ1-4; D unclear. CDR3 sequence (DNA): TGTGCCAGCAGCGTAGGACCGGGTTCTAATGAAAAACTGTTTTTT. It translates to CASSVGPGSNEKLFF.